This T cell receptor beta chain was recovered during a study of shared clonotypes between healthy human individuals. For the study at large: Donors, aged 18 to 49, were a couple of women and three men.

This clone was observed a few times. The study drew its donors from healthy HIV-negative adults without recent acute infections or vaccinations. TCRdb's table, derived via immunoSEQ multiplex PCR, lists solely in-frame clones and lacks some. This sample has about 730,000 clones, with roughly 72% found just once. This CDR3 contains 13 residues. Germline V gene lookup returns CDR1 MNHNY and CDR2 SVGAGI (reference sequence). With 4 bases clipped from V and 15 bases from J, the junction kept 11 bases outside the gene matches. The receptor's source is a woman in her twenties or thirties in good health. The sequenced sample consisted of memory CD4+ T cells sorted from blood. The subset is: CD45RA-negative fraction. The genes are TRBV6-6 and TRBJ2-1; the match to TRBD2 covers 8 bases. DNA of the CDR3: TGTGCCAGCAGTTGGACTAGCTGGAAGGACCCGTTCTTC. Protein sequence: CASSWTSWKDPFF.